This T cell receptor beta chain appears in the sequencing data of a study of control samples from healthy donors and cancer patients. The data were produced by immunoSEQ multiplex PCR, yet TCRdb's version contains in-frame clones alone and is incomplete. The repertoire has about 44,000 clones, more than 75% of them found once; the top ten carry roughly 10%. This clone was counted a few times. Germline V lookup: CDR1 LGHDT, CDR2 YNNKEL (reference sequence). The V end lost 0 bases, the J end lost 2 bases, and 11 bases lay between the germline ends. There are 16 residues in the CDR3. The sequenced material came from PBMCs. The source of this sequence is a woman in her fifties or sixties with lung cancer. The J gene is TRBJ2-1, the V gene TRBV3-1 (or the pseudogene TRBV3-2), with no clear D. This CDR3 reads CASSQDGNGPYNEQFF. The CDR3, as DNA: TGTGCCAGCAGCCAAGATGGGAACGGACCCTACAATGAGCAGTTCTTC.